This T cell receptor (beta chain) was obtained from a study of post-analysis software for immune sequencing data. V trimming: 4 bases; J trimming: 9 bases; junction bases outside the gene matches: 14. The CDR3 covers 16 residues. Germline values: CDR1 SGHRS, CDR2 YFSETQ. Findings of the study overall: Controls showed significantly higher normalized Chao1 diversity than did multiple sclerosis patients. Roughly 5 TRBV segments, TRBV5-6, TRBV5-1 and TRBV20-1 among them, were found more frequent in patients than controls.

Unique molecular identifiers were built into the TCR beta cDNA libraries. Each CDR3 protein gets one entry after TCRdb re-called the PCR reads with MiXCR. The sample lists roughly 700,000 distinct CDR3 sequences; roughly 29% were seen once. Comments on this clonotype: Its matching antigen is unknown.

The TCR sequence derives from a girl between 10 and 17 years old with multiple sclerosis. Sequencing was carried out using blood. The chain couples TRBV5-1 to TRBJ2-1; TRBD1 aligns across 9 bases. CDR3 amino acids: CASSPGSTGGAGEQFF. In DNA form, the CDR3 reads TGCGCCAGCAGCCCCGGGTCCACAGGGGGCGCTGGTGAGCAGTTCTTC.